Listed here are 11 T cell receptor beta chains from one sample, sequenced in a study of regulatory T cells in long-lasting Graves disease (dated by TCRdb to the early 2020s). What the time point label conveys for this sample: newly diagnosed GD, antithyroid drugs for less than 3 months. For both TCR sequencing and RNA sequencing, RNA was extracted from PBMCs in TRIzol. To prepare the library, multiplex PCR was applied. Instrument on record: Illumina HiSeq 4000. To build TCR beta libraries, CDR3 regions were amplified by Arm-PCR using iRepertoire HTBI primers. Through fastp at Q25 and MiXCR, TCRdb rebuilt clones from the public reads, retaining in-frame beta chains. All rows with the same CDR3 protein become a single entry with the most common DNA and genes. The sample contains a few hundred thousand distinct CDR3 sequences, approximately 12% of them found a single time. The ten largest account for about 10% of the sample.

These same data were also listed under a study on T cells in Graves' hyperthyroidism and ophthalmopathy.

This specimen consisted of peripheral blood mononuclear cells (PBMCs), obtained at new diagnosis, from a patient treated with antithyroid drugs. All receptors come from a man aged 30 to 45 with Graves disease. Donor details come from another sample of the same person, matched by shared clones.

This clonotype was counted many times. This chain uses TRBV12-5 with TRBJ2-3, with TRBD2 matching 13 bases. Germline values: CDR1 LGHNT, CDR2 FRNRAP. V was pared by 2 bases and J by 1 base, with 9 bases of the junction left unmatched. CDR3 length: 19 amino acids. This CDR3 reads CASGLLRTSGRGGTDTQYF. Written as DNA, the CDR3 is TGTGCTAGTGGTTTGTTGCGGACTAGCGGGAGAGGGGGCACAGATACGCAGTATTTT.

The gene calls are TRBV7-6 and TRBJ2-7; weak D call: TRBD1 (5 bases). The CDR3 extends over 14 amino acids. The germline V and J ends were trimmed by 5 bases and 2 bases, with 13 bases remaining between them. In germline, CDR1 is SGHVS, CDR2 FNYEAQ. The DNA for the CDR3 is TGTGCCAGCAGCCCTCAAGACAGCACCTACGAGCAGTACTTC. Translation gives CASSPQDSTYEQYF.

This clonotype occurred many times. The chain recombines TRBV2 with TRBJ1-1; weak D call: TRBD1 (5 bases). This CDR3 is built from 16 residues. Germline assignment: CDR1 SNHLY and CDR2 FYNNEI. The V gene lost 8 bases and the J gene lost 5 bases, with 24 bases spanning the gap. The CDR3 is CASSPSSEGLGTEAFF. The DNA for the CDR3 is TGTGCCAGCTCACCCAGCTCTGAGGGGCTGGGTACTGAAGCTTTCTTT.

V is TRBV10-1 and J is TRBJ2-3, with 12 bases matching TRBD2. The V and J ends lost 0 bases and 7 bases, in that order; junction bases with no gene match: 8. The V gene's germline CDR1 is WNHNN and CDR2 SYGVQD (reference sequence). The CDR3 runs 17 residues. The chain's CDR3 is CASSESLAGGQENTQYF. The CDR3 DNA reads TGCGCCAGCAGTGAGTCCCTAGCGGGAGGGCAGGAAAATACGCAGTATTTT.

V is TRBV10-3 and J is TRBJ2-7, with D possibly being TRBD1 or TRBD2 (5 bases each). Germline V gene lookup returns CDR1 ENHRY and CDR2 SYGVKD. V lost 3 bases and J 1 base, leaving 10 bases between the germline ends. This CDR3 contains 14 residues. The CDR3 is CAISDRDGSYEQYF. The DNA of the CDR3 is TGTGCCATCAGTGACAGGGACGGGTCCTACGAGCAGTACTTC.

This clonotype was seen ten or more times. This chain links TRBV5-1 with TRBJ2-7; 10 bases fit TRBD1. The CDR3 is made up of 14 amino acids. J was trimmed by 5 bases and V by 4 bases; bases with no gene match: 6. CDR1 SGHRS and CDR2 YFSETQ come from the germline V gene. CDR3 DNA sequence: TGCGCCAGCAGCCCGGGACAGGGGCACCACGAGCAGTACTTC. Protein product: CASSPGQGHHEQYF.

This clonotype was recorded many times. The chain couples TRBV12-3 or TRBV12-4 to TRBJ2-1; 9 bases match TRBD1. The CDR3 extends over 15 amino acids. V shed 0 bases and J 8 bases; nucleotides not matched to a gene: 5. The chain's CDR3 is CASSLAIQGADEQFF. DNA for the CDR3: TGTGCCAGCAGTTTAGCTATACAGGGGGCGGATGAGCAGTTCTTC.

The table lists this clonotype with a few counts. This chain connects TRBV10-3 to TRBJ2-5, with 13 positions matching TRBD2. V lost 3 bases to trimming and J lost 6 bases; unmatched junction nucleotides: 4. Germline V lookup: CDR1 ENHRY, CDR2 SYGVKD. The CDR3 has 15 amino acids. Written as DNA, the CDR3 is TGTGCCATCAGTGAACTAGCGGGAGGGACGAAGACCCAGTACTTC. It translates to CAISELAGGTKTQYF.

There are many counts of this clonotype. The chain employs TRBV10-3 and TRBJ1-4; 7 positions agree with TRBD1. Looked up from germline, CDR1 is ENHRY and CDR2 is SYGVKD. V shed 9 bases, J shed 5 bases, and the junction held 6 bases outside the gene matches. The CDR3 has 13 residues. CDR3 amino acids: CAIGQAGNEKLFF. The CDR3 bases are TGTGCCATAGGACAGGCGGGAAATGAAAAACTGTTTTTT.

This clonotype has a count of ten or more. CDR3 sequence: CASSDEGETQYF. The CDR3 DNA sequence: TGCGCCAGCAGCGACGAGGGCGAGACCCAGTACTTC. This sequence joins TRBV5-1 and TRBJ2-5; D is perhaps TRBD2 (5 bases). This CDR3 has 12 residues. V was cut by 4 bases and J by 5 bases, with 9 bases left in between. Germline V gene data show CDR1 as SGHRS and CDR2 as YFSETQ.

This clonotype has at least ten counts. The V and J genes are TRBV18 and TRBJ2-1; 8 bases are a match to TRBD2. This CDR3 has 14 amino acids. The J segment lost 9 bases and the V segment lost 6 bases, leaving 10 bases of the junction unmatched. Germline V CDR1 and CDR2: KGHSH, LQKENI. The CDR3 reads CASSAGTRPIEQFF. The CDR3 nucleotides read TGTGCCAGCTCGGCCGGGACTAGGCCAATTGAGCAGTTCTTC. The full variable domain, completed using reference TRBV18 and TRBJ2-1, is NAGVMQNPRHLVRRRGQEARLRCSPMKGHSHVYWYRQLPEEGLKFMVYLQKENIIDESGMPKERFSAEFPKEGPSILRIQQVVRGDSAAYFCASSAGTRPIEQFFGPGTRLTVL.